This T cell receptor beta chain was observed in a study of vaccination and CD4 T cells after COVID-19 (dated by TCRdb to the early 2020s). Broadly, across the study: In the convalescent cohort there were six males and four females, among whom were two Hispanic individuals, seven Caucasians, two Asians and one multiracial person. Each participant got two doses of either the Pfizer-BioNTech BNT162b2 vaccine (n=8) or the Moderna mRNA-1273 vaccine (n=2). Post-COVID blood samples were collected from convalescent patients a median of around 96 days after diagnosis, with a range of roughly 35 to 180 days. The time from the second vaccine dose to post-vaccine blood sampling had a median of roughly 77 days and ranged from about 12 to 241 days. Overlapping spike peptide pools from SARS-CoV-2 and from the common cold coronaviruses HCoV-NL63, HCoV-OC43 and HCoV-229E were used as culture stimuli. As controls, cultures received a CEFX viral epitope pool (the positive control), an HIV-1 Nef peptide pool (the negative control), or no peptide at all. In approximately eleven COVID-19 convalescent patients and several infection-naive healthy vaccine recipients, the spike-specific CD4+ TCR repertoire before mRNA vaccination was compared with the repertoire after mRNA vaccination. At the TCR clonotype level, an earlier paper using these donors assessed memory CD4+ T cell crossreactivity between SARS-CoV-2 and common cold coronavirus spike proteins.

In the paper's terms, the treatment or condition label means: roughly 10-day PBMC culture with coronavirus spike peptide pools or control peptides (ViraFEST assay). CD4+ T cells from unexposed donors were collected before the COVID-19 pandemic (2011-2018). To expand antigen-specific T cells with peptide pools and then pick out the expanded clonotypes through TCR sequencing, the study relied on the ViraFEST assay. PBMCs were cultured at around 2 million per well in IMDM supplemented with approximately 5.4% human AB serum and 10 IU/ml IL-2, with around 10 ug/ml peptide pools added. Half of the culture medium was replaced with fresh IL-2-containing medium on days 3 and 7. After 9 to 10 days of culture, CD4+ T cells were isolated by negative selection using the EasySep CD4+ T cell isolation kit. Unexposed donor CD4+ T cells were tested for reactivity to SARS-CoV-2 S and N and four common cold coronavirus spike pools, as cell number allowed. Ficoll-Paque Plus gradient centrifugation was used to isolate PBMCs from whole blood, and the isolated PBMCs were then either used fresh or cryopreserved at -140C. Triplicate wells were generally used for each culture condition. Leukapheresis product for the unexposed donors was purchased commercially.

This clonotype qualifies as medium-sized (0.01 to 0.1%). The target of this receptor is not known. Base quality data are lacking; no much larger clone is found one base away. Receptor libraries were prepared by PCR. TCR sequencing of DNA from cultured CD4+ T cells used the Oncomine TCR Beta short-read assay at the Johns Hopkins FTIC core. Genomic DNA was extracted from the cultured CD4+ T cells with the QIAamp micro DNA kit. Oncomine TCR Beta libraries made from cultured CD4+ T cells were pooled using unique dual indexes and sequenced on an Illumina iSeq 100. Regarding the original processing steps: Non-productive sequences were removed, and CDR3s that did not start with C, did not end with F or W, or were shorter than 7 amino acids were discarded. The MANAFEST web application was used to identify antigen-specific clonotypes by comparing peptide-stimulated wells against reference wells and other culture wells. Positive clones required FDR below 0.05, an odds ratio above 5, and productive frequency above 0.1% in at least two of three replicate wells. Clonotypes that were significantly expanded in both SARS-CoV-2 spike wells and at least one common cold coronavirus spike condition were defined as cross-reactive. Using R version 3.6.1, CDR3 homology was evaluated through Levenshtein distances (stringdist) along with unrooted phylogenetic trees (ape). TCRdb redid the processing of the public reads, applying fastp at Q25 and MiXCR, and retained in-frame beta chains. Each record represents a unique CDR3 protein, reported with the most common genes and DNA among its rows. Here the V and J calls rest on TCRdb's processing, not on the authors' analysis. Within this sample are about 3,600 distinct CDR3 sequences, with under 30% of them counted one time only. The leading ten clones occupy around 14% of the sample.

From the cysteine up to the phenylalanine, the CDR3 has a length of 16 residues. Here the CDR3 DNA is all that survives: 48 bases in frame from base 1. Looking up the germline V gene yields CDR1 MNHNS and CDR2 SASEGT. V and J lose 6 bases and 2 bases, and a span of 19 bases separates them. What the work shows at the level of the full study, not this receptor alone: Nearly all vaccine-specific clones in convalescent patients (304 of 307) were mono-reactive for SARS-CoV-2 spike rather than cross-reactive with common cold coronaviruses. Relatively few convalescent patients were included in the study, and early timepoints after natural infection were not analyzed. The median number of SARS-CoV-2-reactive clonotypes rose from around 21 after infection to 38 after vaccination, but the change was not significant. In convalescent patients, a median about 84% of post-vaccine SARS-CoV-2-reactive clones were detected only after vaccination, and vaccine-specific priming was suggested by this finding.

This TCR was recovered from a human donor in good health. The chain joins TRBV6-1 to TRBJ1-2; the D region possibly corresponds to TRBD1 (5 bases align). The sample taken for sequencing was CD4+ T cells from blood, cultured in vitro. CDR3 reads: CASRQHGGDFNYGYTF. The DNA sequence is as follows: TGTGCCAGCAGGCAACACGGGGGGGATTTCAACTATGGCTACACCTTC.